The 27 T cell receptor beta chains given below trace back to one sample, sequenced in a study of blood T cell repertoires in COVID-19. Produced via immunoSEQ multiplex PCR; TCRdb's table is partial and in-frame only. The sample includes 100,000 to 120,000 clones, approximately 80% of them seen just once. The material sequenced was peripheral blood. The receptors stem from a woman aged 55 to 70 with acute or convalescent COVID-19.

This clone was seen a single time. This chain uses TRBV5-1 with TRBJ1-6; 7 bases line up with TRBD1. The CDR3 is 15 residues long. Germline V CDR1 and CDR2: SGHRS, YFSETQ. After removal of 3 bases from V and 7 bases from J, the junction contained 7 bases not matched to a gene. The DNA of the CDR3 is TGCGCCAGCAGCTCCGGAGACAGGGCCAATTCACCCCTCCACTTT. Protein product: CASSSGDRANSPLHF.

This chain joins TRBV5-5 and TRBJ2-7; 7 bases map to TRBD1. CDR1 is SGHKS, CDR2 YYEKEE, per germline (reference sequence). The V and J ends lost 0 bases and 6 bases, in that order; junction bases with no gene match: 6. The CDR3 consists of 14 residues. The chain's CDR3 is CASSLGSGGREQYF. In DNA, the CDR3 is TGTGCCAGCAGCTTGGGGTCAGGGGGTCGCGAGCAGTACTTC.

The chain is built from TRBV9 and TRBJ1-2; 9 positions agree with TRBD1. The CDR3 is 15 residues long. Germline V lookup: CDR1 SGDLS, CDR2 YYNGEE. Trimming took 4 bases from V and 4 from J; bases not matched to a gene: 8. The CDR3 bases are TGTGCCAGCAGCCTTAGGGGACAGGGTGGCTATGGCTACACCTTC. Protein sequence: CASSLRGQGGYGYTF.

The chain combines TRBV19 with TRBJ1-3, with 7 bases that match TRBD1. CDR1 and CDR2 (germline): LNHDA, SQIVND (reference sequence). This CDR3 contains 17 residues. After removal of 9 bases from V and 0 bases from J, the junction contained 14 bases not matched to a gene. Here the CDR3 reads CASKPGQPIFSGNTIYF. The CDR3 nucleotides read TGTGCCAGCAAGCCGGGACAGCCAATCTTCTCTGGAAACACCATATATTTT.

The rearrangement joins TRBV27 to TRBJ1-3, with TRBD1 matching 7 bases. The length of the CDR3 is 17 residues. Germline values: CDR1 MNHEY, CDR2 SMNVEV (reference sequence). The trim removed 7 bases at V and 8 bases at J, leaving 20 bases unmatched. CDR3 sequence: CASTRQGRARLSDTIYF. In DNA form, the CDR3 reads TGTGCCAGCACCCGACAGGGTCGAGCAAGGTTAAGTGACACCATATATTTT.

This CDR3 is CASSLGYRDTQYF. CDR3 DNA: TGTGCCAGCAGCTTAGGTTACAGGGATACGCAGTATTTT. The chain links TRBV7-9 to TRBJ2-3; weak D call: TRBD1 (5 bases). V was pared by 1 base and J by 6 bases, with 8 bases between. The CDR3 sequence is 13 residues long. Germline values: CDR1 SEHNR, CDR2 FQNEAQ (reference sequence). The whole variable domain, filled in from reference TRBV7-9 and TRBJ2-3, reads DTGVSQNPRHKITKRGQNVTFRCDPISEHNRLYWYRQTLGQGPEFLTYFQNEAQLEKSRLLSDRFSAERPKGSFSTLEIQRTEQGDSAMYLCASSLGYRDTQYFGPGTRLTVL.

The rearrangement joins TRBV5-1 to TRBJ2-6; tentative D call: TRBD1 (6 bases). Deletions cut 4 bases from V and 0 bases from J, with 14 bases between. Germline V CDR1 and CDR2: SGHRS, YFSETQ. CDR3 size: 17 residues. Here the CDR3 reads CASSPDSSLSGANVLTF. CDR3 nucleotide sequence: TGCGCCAGCAGCCCGGACAGTTCCCTCTCTGGGGCCAACGTCCTGACTTTC.

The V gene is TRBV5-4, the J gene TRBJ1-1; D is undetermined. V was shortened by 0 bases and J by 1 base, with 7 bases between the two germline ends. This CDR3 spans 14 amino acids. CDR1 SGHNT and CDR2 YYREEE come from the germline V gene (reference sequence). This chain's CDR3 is CASSLGQSNTEAFF. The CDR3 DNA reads TGTGCCAGCAGCTTGGGGCAGTCGAACACTGAAGCTTTCTTT.

The CDR3 loop is CASCRNGRNEKLFF. The CDR3 nucleotides read TGTGCCAGTTGTCGAAACGGTCGTAATGAAAAACTGTTTTTT. The rearrangement joins TRBV6-5 to TRBJ1-4; D is uncertain. The CDR3 extends over 14 amino acids. The germline CDR1 and CDR2 sequences are MNHEY and SVGAGI. The V end lost 9 bases, the J end lost 4 bases, and 15 bases lay between the germline ends.

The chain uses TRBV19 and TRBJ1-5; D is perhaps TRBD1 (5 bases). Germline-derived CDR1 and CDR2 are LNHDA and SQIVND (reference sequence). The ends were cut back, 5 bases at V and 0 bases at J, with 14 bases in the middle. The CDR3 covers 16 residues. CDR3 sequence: CASSGSRVVSNQPQHF. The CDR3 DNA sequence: TGTGCCAGTAGTGGGTCCAGGGTAGTTAGCAATCAGCCCCAGCATTTT.

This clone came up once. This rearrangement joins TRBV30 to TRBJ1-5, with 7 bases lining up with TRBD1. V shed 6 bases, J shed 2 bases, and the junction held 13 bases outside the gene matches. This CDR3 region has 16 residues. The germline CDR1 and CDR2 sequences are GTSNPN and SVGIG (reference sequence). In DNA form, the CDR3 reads TGTGCCTGCGGAAGGGGGCTATTTGAGGGCAATCAGCCCCAGCATTTT. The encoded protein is CACGRGLFEGNQPQHF.

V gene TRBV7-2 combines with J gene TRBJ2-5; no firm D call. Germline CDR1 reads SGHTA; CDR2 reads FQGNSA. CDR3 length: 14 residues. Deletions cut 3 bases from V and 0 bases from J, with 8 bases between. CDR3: CASSFLRNQETQYF. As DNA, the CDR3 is TGTGCCAGCAGCTTCCTCAGGAACCAAGAGACCCAGTACTTC.

As DNA, the CDR3 is TGTGCCAGCAGCGCGGGGACAGGTGGTCAGCCCCAGCATTTT. This translates into CASSAGTGGQPQHF. The chain carries TRBV2 and TRBJ1-5, with 8 nucleotides matching TRBD1. CDR3 length: 14 amino acids. After removal of 6 bases from V and 6 bases from J, the junction contained 7 bases not matched to a gene. CDR1 and CDR2 from the germline V gene are SNHLY and FYNNEI.

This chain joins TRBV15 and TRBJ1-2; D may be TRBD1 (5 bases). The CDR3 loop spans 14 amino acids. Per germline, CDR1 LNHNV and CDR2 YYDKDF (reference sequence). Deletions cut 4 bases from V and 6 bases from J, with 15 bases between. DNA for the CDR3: TGTGCCACCAGCACACGTATAACAGGAGATGGCTACACCTTC. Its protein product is CATSTRITGDGYTF.

CDR3 nucleotides: TGTGCCAGCAGCACTCGGGACGGGGAGGGAGGCTACACCTTC. Its translation: CASSTRDGEGGYTF. This chain uses TRBV11-3 with TRBJ1-2, with TRBD1 as a possible D gene (5 bases). Germline lookup yields CDR1 SGHNT and CDR2 YENEEA. Trimming stripped 5 bases from V and 8 bases from J, with 18 bases between. The CDR3 extends over 14 amino acids. The whole variable domain, remainder taken from reference TRBV11-3 and TRBJ1-2, is EAGVVQSPRYKIIEKKQPVAFWCNPISGHNTLYWYLQNLGQGPELLIRYENEEAVDDSQLPKDRFSAERLKGVDSTLKIQPAELGDSAVYLCASSTRDGEGGYTFGSGTRLTVV.

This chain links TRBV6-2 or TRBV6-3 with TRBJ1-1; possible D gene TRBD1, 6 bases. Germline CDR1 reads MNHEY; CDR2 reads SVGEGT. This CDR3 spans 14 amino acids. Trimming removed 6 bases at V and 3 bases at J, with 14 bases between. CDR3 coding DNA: TGTGCCAGCAGCCCGACAGGAGGATACACTGAAGCTTTCTTT. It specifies CASSPTGGYTEAFF.

The CDR3 protein is CATSRGGAGANVLTF. DNA of the CDR3: TGTGCCACCAGCAGAGGGGGGGCTGGGGCCAACGTCCTGACTTTC. This chain links TRBV15 with TRBJ2-6, with a possible D match to TRBD2 (6 bases). CDR1 is LNHNV and CDR2 is YYDKDF in the germline V gene (reference sequence). The CDR3 consists of 15 residues. V was pared by 1 base and J by 2 bases, with 6 bases between.

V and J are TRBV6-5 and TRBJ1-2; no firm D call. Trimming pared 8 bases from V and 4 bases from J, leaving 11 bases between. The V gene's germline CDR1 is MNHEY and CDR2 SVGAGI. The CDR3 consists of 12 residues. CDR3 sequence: CASRSSAYGYTF. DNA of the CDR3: TGTGCCAGCCGATCTAGTGCCTATGGCTACACCTTC.

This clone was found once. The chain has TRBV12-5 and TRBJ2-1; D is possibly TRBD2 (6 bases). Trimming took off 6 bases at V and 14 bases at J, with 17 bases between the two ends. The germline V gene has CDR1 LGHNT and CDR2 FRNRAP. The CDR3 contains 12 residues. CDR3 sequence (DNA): TGTGCTAGTGGACGGGACTCCACCCGGAAGTTCTTC. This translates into CASGRDSTRKFF. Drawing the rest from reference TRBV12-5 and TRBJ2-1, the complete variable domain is DARVTQTPRHKVTEMGQEVTMRCQPILGHNTVFWYRQTMMQGLELLAYFRNRAPLDDSGMPKDRFSAEMPDATLATLKIQPSEPRDSAVYFCASGRDSTRKFFGPGTRLTVL.

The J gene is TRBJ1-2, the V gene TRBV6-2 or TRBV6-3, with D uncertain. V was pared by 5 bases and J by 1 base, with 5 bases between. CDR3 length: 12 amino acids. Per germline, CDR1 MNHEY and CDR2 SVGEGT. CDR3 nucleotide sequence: TGTGCCAGCAGTGAGATTAACTATGGCTACACCTTC. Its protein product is CASSEINYGYTF.

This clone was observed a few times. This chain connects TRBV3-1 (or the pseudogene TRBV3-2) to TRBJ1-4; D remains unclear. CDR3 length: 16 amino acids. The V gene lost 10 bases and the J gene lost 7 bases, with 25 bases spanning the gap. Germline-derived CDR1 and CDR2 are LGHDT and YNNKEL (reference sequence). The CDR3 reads CATSDIEGRAPEKLFF. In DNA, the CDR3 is TGTGCCACCTCAGACATTGAGGGCCGAGCACCTGAAAAACTGTTTTTT.

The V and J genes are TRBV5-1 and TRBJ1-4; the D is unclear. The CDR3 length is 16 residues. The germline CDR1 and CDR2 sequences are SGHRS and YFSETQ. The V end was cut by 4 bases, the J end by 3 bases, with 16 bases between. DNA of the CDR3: TGCGCCAGCAGCCCCCCGTCAGGAGGATCTAATGAAAAACTGTTTTTT. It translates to CASSPPSGGSNEKLFF.

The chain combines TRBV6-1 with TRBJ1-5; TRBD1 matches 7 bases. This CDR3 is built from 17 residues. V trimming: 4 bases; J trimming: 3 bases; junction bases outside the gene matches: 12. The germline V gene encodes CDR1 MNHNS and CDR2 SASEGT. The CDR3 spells CASSAPRDRFPNQPQHF. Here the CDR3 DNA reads TGTGCCAGCAGTGCCCCCCGGGACAGATTTCCCAATCAGCCCCAGCATTTT.

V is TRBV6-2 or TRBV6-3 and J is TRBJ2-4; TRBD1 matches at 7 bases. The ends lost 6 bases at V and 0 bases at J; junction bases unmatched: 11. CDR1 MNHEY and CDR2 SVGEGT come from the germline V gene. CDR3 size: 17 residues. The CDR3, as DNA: TGTGCCAGCAGCCAAGACAGGGCCCTGGGAGCCAAAAACATTCAGTACTTC. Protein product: CASSQDRALGAKNIQYF.

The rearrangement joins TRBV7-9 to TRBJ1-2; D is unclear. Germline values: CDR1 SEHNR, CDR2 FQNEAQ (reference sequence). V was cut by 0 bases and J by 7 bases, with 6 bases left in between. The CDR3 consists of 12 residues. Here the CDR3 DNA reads TGTGCCAGCAGCTTAGCGGGCCGTGGCTACACCTTC. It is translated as CASSLAGRGYTF.

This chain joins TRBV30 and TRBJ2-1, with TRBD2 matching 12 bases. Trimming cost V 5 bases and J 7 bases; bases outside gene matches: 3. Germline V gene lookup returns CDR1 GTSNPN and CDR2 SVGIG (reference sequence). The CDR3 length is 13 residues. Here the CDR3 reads CAWRLAGVNEQFF. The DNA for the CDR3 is TGTGCCTGGCGACTAGCGGGGGTGAATGAGCAGTTCTTC. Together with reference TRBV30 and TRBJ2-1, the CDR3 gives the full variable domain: SQTIHQWPATLVQPVGSPLSLECTVEGTSNPNLYWYRQAAGRGLQLLFYSVGIGQISSEVPQNLSASRPQDRQFILSSKKLLLSDSGFYLCAWRLAGVNEQFFGPGTRLTVL.

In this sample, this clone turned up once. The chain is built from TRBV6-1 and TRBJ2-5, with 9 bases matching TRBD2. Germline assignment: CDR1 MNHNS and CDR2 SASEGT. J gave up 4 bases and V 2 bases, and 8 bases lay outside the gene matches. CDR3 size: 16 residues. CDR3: CASSETLRGGPETQYF. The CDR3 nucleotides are TGTGCCAGCAGTGAAACCTTGCGGGGGGGCCCAGAGACCCAGTACTTC.